This TCR beta chain was sequenced for a study of regulatory T cells in long-lasting Graves disease. Trimming left V 4 bases short and J 1 base short, with 20 bases between. CDR3 length: 18 amino acids. Per germline, CDR1 LNHDA and CDR2 SQIVND (reference sequence). As for this clonotype: Its target is not known.

Noted time point: newly diagnosed GD, antithyroid drugs for less than 3 months. TCR sequences were obtained from RNA taken from PBMCs. Study-wide findings and caveats: Persistent patients shared more public clonotypes (roughly 2,500) than new patients (approximately 1,000).

Arm-PCR with iRepertoire HTBI primers amplified the CDR3 regions for these TCR beta libraries. TCRdb re-analysed the multiplex PCR reads in MiXCR, keeping a single row per CDR3 protein. The sample yields 300,000 to 400,000 distinct CDR3 sequences, 15% to 20% seen once. The sample also formed part of further work on T cells in Graves' hyperthyroidism and ophthalmopathy.

The source material was peripheral blood mononuclear cells (PBMCs), sampled at new diagnosis, from a patient treated with antithyroid drugs. This chain connects TRBV19 to TRBJ2-4; D is uncertain. The source of this sequence is a man aged 40-50 years with Graves disease. The CDR3 loop reads CASSTRPDGNGAKNIQYF. CDR3 DNA sequence: TGTGCCAGTAGTACCCGACCAGACGGCAATGGGGCCAAAAACATTCAGTACTTC.